One sample yielded the 6 T cell receptor beta chains listed below, sequenced in a study of CD8 T cells in ankylosing spondylitis (dated by TCRdb to the late 2010s). The library was prepared using 5' RACE. Sequenced on an Illumina HiSeq 2500. TCRdb redid the processing of the public reads, applying fastp at Q25 and MiXCR, and retained in-frame beta chains. Every distinct CDR3 protein forms one entry, paired with its most common genes and DNA. The sample data list fewer than 350,000 distinct CDR3 sequences, and around 10% of these were observed just once. The top ten clones comprise roughly 9.1% of the sample. The sequenced sample was blood, either unsorted or a sorted T cell fraction (not recorded which). The receptors come from a female donor with ankylosing spondylitis or in good health (not recorded which).

The V gene is TRBV9, the J gene TRBJ2-1; TRBD2 matches 7 bases. With V trimmed by 10 bases and J by 9 bases, 16 bases remained unmatched. The germline CDR1 and CDR2 sequences are SGDLS and YYNGEE. The CDR3 loop spans 14 amino acids. CDR3 sequence reads: CASSRAGADPEQFF. CDR3 nucleotide sequence: TGTGCCTCCTCTAGGGCGGGAGCGGATCCTGAGCAGTTCTTC.

This clonotype showed up many times. The J gene is TRBJ2-1, the V gene TRBV5-1; a possible D gene is TRBD2 (5 bases). The CDR3 length is 16 residues. Germline V gene sequence: CDR1 SGHRS, CDR2 YFSETQ. The V gene lost 4 bases and the J gene lost 3 bases, with 17 bases spanning the gap. The CDR3 nucleotides are TGCGCCAGCAGCCCCATCCCCAGCGGAAGCTACAATGAGCAGTTCTTC. Translated, it gives CASSPIPSGSYNEQFF.

The chain joins TRBV2 to TRBJ2-1; TRBD2 aligns across 16 bases. The ends lost 7 bases at V and 6 bases at J; junction bases unmatched: 12. The CDR3 is 18 amino acids. Germline lookup yields CDR1 SNHLY and CDR2 FYNNEI. The CDR3 reads CASMISGLAGGPINEQFF. In DNA, the CDR3 is TGTGCCAGCATGATATCGGGACTAGCGGGAGGGCCCATCAATGAGCAGTTCTTC.

This chain connects TRBV5-1 to TRBJ1-1; possibly TRBD1 for D (5 bases). Trimming pared 2 bases from V and 1 base from J, leaving 27 bases between. The CDR3 totals 20 residues. CDR1 and CDR2 (germline): SGHRS, YFSETQ. The CDR3 DNA reads as TGCGCCAGCAGCTTAATCCCCCGGTCCGGTTTGGTCGGGGGGAACACTGAAGCTTTCTTT. This codes for CASSLIPRSGLVGGNTEAFF.

The chain recombines TRBV5-1 with TRBJ2-5, with unresolved D. CDR3 size: 12 residues. The germline V gene encodes CDR1 SGHRS and CDR2 YFSETQ. V lost 4 bases, J lost 3 bases, and 7 bases lay in between. The CDR3 reads CASSPDKETQYF. The DNA for the CDR3 is TGCGCCAGCAGCCCTGACAAAGAGACCCAGTACTTC.

Many counts were recorded for this clonotype. V and J are TRBV10-3 and TRBJ1-2; D call uncertain. Trimming removed 2 bases from V and 7 bases from J, with 11 bases in between. CDR3 size: 13 residues. CDR1 ENHRY and CDR2 SYGVKD come from the germline V gene. This CDR3 reads CAISESEGGGYTF. The CDR3 coding sequence is TGTGCCATCAGTGAGAGTGAGGGTGGTGGCTACACCTTC.